This TCR beta chain was captured by sequencing in a study of blood T cell repertoires in COVID-19. Overall study: PBMCs, B-cell-depleted T cells, or T cells were the source of the cDNA or gDNA that made up the material.

The method was immunoSEQ multiplex PCR; TCRdb's version includes in-frame clones alone and lacks a portion of them. The table has about 99,000 clones, more than 85% seen once. This clone occurred once. V lost 3 bases, J lost 1 base, and 6 bases lay in between. The germline gives CDR1 SGDLS, CDR2 YYNGEE. This CDR3 contains 13 residues. The V and J genes are TRBV9 and TRBJ2-3; D not certain. The sample was peripheral blood. This sequence was found in a human donor in a cohort sampled during active COVID-19. The CDR3 region has the DNA TGTGCCAGCAGCGCGTTAGGCACAGATACGCAGTATTTT. It encodes CASSALGTDTQYF.